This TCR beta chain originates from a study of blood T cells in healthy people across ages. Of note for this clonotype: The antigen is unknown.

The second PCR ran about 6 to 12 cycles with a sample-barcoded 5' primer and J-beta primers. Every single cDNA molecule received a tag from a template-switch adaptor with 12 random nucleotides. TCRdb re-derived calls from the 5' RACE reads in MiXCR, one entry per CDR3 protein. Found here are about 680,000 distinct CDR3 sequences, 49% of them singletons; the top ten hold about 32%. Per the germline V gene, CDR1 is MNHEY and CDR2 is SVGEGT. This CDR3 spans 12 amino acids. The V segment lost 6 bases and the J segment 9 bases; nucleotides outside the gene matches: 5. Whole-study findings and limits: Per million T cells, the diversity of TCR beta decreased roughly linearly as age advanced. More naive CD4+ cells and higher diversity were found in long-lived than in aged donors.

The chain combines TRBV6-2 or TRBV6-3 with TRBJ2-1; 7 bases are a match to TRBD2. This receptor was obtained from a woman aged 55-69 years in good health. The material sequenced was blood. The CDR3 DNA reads TGTGCCAGCAGACCCACTAGCGCTGAGCAGTTCTTC. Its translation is CASRPTSAEQFF.